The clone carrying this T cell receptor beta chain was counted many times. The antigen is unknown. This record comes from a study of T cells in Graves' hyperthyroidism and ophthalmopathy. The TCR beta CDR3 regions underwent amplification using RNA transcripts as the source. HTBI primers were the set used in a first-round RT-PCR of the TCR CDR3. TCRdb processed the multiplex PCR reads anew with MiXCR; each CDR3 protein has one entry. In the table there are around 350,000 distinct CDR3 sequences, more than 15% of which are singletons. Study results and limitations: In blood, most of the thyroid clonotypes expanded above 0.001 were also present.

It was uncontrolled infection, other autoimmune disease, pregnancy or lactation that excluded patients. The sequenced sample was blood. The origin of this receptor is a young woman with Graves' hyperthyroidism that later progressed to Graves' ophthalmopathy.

CDR3 in DNA: TGTGCCAGCAGCTTGGGACAGGGGGCCTACGAGCAGTACTTC. Protein: CASSLGQGAYEQYF. The chain couples TRBV7-9 to TRBJ2-7; 11 bases fit TRBD1. There are 14 residues in the CDR3. Losses at the gene ends were 3 bases for V and 2 bases for J; bases not matched to a gene: 0. Per the germline V gene, CDR1 is SEHNR and CDR2 is FQNEAQ (reference sequence).